This T cell receptor (beta chain) came from a study of blood T cell repertoires in COVID-19. Across the study: The origin of the acute and convalescent COVID-19 samples was the United States, Italy and Spain. Sources were T cells, B-cell-depleted T cells, or PBMCs; the material itself was cDNA or gDNA.

Someone with COVID-19 had been met by exposed participants within 2 weeks before study entry. The CDR3 spans 17 residues. V shed 5 bases, J shed 6 bases, and the junction held 18 bases outside the gene matches. Germline lookup yields CDR1 SEHNR and CDR2 FQNEAQ (reference sequence). Profiled with immunoSEQ multiplex PCR; TCRdb holds only in-frame clones, not every one. Of around 400,000 clones in the sample, about 89% were seen once. The origin of this receptor is a woman aged 40 to 50 who had been exposed to COVID-19. The gene calls are TRBV7-9 and TRBJ1-1; 7 nucleotides line up with TRBD1. The source material was PBMCs or T cells enriched from blood (not recorded which). CDR3 coding DNA: TGTGCCAGCAGCCCGCGCAGCCAGGGGGTATGGGTTCCTGAAGCTTTCTTT. It is translated as CASSPRSQGVWVPEAFF.